A selection of T cell receptor beta chains follows, all from one sample in a study of cytomegalovirus exposure and HLA in healthy donors. Assay used: immunoSEQ multiplex PCR; TCRdb lists only in-frame clones, some missing. The table lists around 200,000 clones, roughly 79% of them singletons. Sequenced sample: PBMCs. These receptor sequences come from a woman in her 30s in good health and CMV-seropositive. CDR3s include the opening cysteine and the closing phenylalanine or tryptophan. D genes are given only for firm matches. Expanded clones get a size class; other rows say once, few or many, or leave the size out.

>TRBJ2-7|.|TRBD1|15|TRBV7-9
CSSSSRDRGSYEQYF
TGTTCCAGCAGCTCCAGGGACAGGGGATCCTACGAGCAGTACTTC
>TRBJ2-3|.|.|17|TRBV18
CASSPGTYDTSTDTQYF
TGTGCCAGCTCACCCGGGACTTATGACACTAGCACAGATACGCAGTATTTT
>TRBJ2-2|.|TRBD1|14|TRBV29-1
CSVEGTGNTGELFF
TGCAGCGTTGAAGGGACAGGGAACACCGGGGAGCTGTTTTTT
>TRBJ1-2|.|TRBD1|16|TRBV5-1
CASSSQTTGGDYGYTF
TGCGCCAGCAGCTCACAGACGACAGGGGGCGACTATGGCTACACCTTC
>TRBJ1-2|.|.|14|TRBV12-2
CASRQRQPKYGYTF
TGTGCAAGTCGTCAAAGACAGCCAAAATATGGCTACACCTTC
>TRBJ1-1|.|.|13|TRBV30
CAWSEQVNTEAFF
TGTGCCTGGAGTGAACAGGTGAACACTGAAGCTTTCTTT
>TRBJ1-1|once|.|15|TRBV4-3
CASSQDQIYHTEAFF
TGCGCCAGCAGCCAAGACCAGATATACCACACTGAAGCTTTCTTT
>TRBJ1-6|.|.|13|TRBV30
CAWEGLGYSPLHF
TGTGCCTGGGAGGGCCTTGGATATTCACCCCTCCACTTT
>TRBJ2-7|.|.|14|TRBV28
CASSPPGTFDEQYF
TGTGCCAGCAGTCCCCCCGGGACATTCGACGAGCAGTACTTC
>TRBJ1-5|.|.|14|TRBV19
CASSPLGGDQPQHF
TGTGCCAGTAGTCCTCTGGGGGGAGATCAGCCCCAGCATTTT
>TRBJ2-7|.|TRBD1|16|TRBV27
CASSLSPGTGFYEQYF
TGTGCCAGCAGTTTATCTCCCGGGACAGGGTTCTACGAGCAGTACTTC
>TRBJ2-7|.|.|14|TRBV27
CASSRYTGTYEQYF
TGTGCCAGCAGTCGTTATACAGGGACCTACGAGCAGTACTTC
>TRBJ1-4|.|.|13|TRBV28
CASRSGPNEKLFF
TGTGCCAGCAGATCAGGGCCTAATGAAAAACTGTTTTTT
>TRBJ2-1|.|TRBD2|16|TRBV27
CASSSLAVSSYNEQFF
TGTGCCAGCAGTTCCCTAGCGGTAAGCTCCTACAATGAGCAGTTCTTC
>TRBJ2-5|.|TRBD2|14|TRBV2
CASTLAGGPGTQYF
TGTGCCAGCACCTTAGCGGGGGGGCCCGGGACCCAGTACTTC
>TRBJ2-7|.|TRBD1|15|TRBV11-2
CASRPTGTSSYEQYF
TGTGCCAGCAGGCCGACAGGGACGAGCTCCTACGAGCAGTACTTC
>TRBJ2-3|.|TRBD2|16|TRBV4-3
CASSRTSGSGTDTQYF
TGCGCCAGCAGCCGGACTAGCGGGAGTGGCACAGATACGCAGTATTTT
>TRBJ2-3|once|.|14|TRBV9
CASSVAQLTDTQYF
TGTGCCAGCAGCGTAGCACAGCTCACAGATACGCAGTATTTT
>TRBJ2-7|.|TRBD2|14|TRBV15
CATRDGRAPGEQYF
TGTGCCACCAGAGACGGGAGGGCCCCTGGCGAGCAGTACTTC
>TRBJ1-2|.|.|13|TRBV6-5
CASSSDGQVDYTF
TGTGCCAGCAGCTCTGACGGCCAGGTCGACTACACCTTC
>TRBJ2-7|.|TRBD2|14|TRBV5-5
CASTQSGDLYEQYF
TGTGCCAGCACCCAGAGCGGGGATCTCTACGAGCAGTACTTC
>TRBJ1-5|.|TRBD1|16|TRBV6-5
CASSYYAGGLNQPQHF
TGTGCCAGCAGTTACTATGCAGGGGGCCTCAATCAGCCCCAGCATTTT
>TRBJ1-2|.|.|13|TRBV6-5
CASSYTTGDPQDF
TGTGCCAGCAGTTACACGACTGGAGACCCCCAAGACTTC
>TRBJ1-4|.|.|11|TRBV9
CASSAGEKLFF
TGTGCCAGCAGCGCGGGTGAAAAACTGTTTTTT
>TRBJ2-7|.|TRBD2|16|TRBV9
CASSHTGTSATYEQYF
TGTGCCAGCAGTCATACCGGGACTAGCGCGACCTACGAGCAGTACTTC
>TRBJ1-2|.|.|14|TRBV6-6
CASRDPRGPNGYTF
TGTGCCAGCAGGGATCCGAGAGGGCCCAATGGCTACACCTTC
>TRBJ1-2|few|.|12|TRBV2
CASSESQGGYTF
TGTGCCAGCAGTGAATCACAGGGCGGCTACACCTTC
>TRBJ2-1|.|.|15|TRBV9
CASSVGLSSYNEQFF
TGTGCCAGCAGCGTAGGATTGAGCTCCTACAATGAGCAGTTCTTC
>TRBJ2-5|.|TRBD1|15|TRBV14
CASSQAETGLETQYF
TGTGCCAGCAGCCAAGCCGAGACAGGGTTGGAGACCCAGTACTTC
>TRBJ1-2|.|TRBD1|13|TRBV28
CASSGQGDYGYTF
TGTGCCAGCAGCGGACAGGGGGACTATGGCTACACCTTC
>TRBJ2-3|.|.|14|TRBV4-3
CASSQSGRTDTQYF
TGCGCCAGCAGCCAATCAGGGCGCACAGATACGCAGTATTTT
>TRBJ1-2|.|.|14|TRBV9
CASSVESARHGYTF
TGTGCCAGCAGCGTAGAGTCAGCGAGGCATGGCTACACCTTC
>TRBJ1-2|.|TRBD1|14|TRBV13
CASSSTGQGGGYTF
TGTGCCAGCAGCTCCACCGGACAGGGCGGGGGCTACACCTTC
>TRBJ1-2|.|.|16|TRBV21-1
CASSKADRGRTYGYTF
TGTGCCAGCAGCAAAGCGGATCGGGGTCGAACCTATGGCTACACCTTC
>TRBJ2-7|.|.|12|TRBV7-9
CASSSYRSEQYF
TGTGCCAGCAGCTCTTACAGGAGCGAGCAGTACTTC
>TRBJ1-6|.|.|14|TRBV28
CASSTRGLESPLHF
TGTGCCAGCAGTACCCGGGGGTTAGAATCACCCCTCCACTTT
>TRBJ2-7|few|TRBD2|14|TRBV30
CAWMGLAGVGEQYF
TGTGCCTGGATGGGGCTAGCGGGAGTAGGCGAGCAGTACTTC
>TRBJ2-1|.|.|15|TRBV4-1
CASSQGPGNYNEQFF
TGCGCCAGCAGCCAAGGCCCTGGCAACTACAATGAGCAGTTCTTC
>TRBJ1-1|.|.|14|TRBV27
CASWRRGTNTEAFF
TGTGCCAGCTGGAGACGGGGGACGAACACTGAAGCTTTCTTT
>TRBJ1-1|.|TRBD1|15|TRBV5-4
CASSLGGQMNTEAFF
TGTGCCAGCAGCTTGGGGGGACAGATGAACACTGAAGCTTTCTTT
>TRBJ2-3|.|TRBD2|16|TRBV6-1
CASSVSGRQSTDTQYF
TGTGCCAGCAGTGTTAGCGGGAGGCAAAGCACAGATACGCAGTATTTT
>TRBJ1-5|.|TRBD1|13|TRBV27
CASSMDRDQPQHF
TGTGCCAGCAGTATGGACAGGGATCAGCCCCAGCATTTT
>TRBJ1-6|.|.|13|TRBV10-1
CASNPGMGSPLHF
TGCGCCAGCAATCCGGGGATGGGTTCACCCCTCCACTTT
>TRBJ2-3|.|TRBD2|15|TRBV7-2
CASSFLAGGTDTQYF
TGTGCCAGCAGCTTCCTTGCGGGGGGCACAGATACGCAGTATTTT
>TRBJ2-7|.|TRBD2|14|TRBV28
CASTSPGRVYEQYF
TGTGCCAGCACATCCCCAGGGAGGGTCTACGAGCAGTACTTC
>TRBJ1-1|.|.|16|TRBV7-6
CASSLWSRDDELEAFF
TGTGCCAGCAGCTTATGGTCGCGGGACGATGAATTAGAAGCTTTCTTT
>TRBJ2-5|.|TRBD2|15|TRBV18
CASSPQAGVQETQYF
TGTGCCAGCTCACCACAGGCGGGAGTCCAAGAGACCCAGTACTTC
>TRBJ1-5|.|.|15|TRBV28
CASSPRPRRNQPQHF
TGTGCCAGCAGTCCCCGGCCGAGGCGCAATCAGCCCCAGCATTTT